This passage covers 32 T cell receptor beta chains from one sample sequenced in a study of blood T cells in healthy people across ages. Then a second PCR, running roughly 7 to 11 cycles, was carried out with a sample-barcoded 5' primer and a J-beta primer mix. One entry per CDR3 protein, called by TCRdb with MiXCR from the 5' RACE reads. The sample has about 810,000 distinct CDR3 sequences, around 34% seen once. Specimen: blood. Source of these receptors: a man between 18 and 35 years old in good health.

V gene TRBV4-1 combines with J gene TRBJ2-7; D is unclear. CDR3 length: 15 residues. Trimming cost V 0 bases and J 7 bases, with 16 bases left between them. Germline lookup yields CDR1 MGHRA and CDR2 YSYEKL. The DNA for the CDR3 is TGCGCCAGCAGCCAAGAGGGCGTATCGGAGAGTGAGCAGTACTTC. Translated: CASSQEGVSESEQYF.

This clonotype was seen at least ten times. The CDR3 region has the DNA TGCGCCAGCAGCCAGAGGGGCACTAGGTCCAACGTCCTGACTTTC. Amino acid sequence: CASSQRGTRSNVLTF. The chain is built from TRBV4-3 and TRBJ2-6; the D call may be TRBD1 or TRBD2 (5 bases each). The V end was cut by 3 bases, the J end by 8 bases, with 14 bases between. Germline V gives CDR1 LGHNA, CDR2 YSLEER. This CDR3 has 15 residues.

Regarding this clonotype: This may come from a read error, since a much larger clone is one base off. CDR3 in DNA: TGTGCCGGCAGTTTAAGGAGACAGATACAATACAATGAGCAGTTCTTC. This codes for CAGSLRRQIQYNEQFF. The chain links TRBV12-3 or TRBV12-4 to TRBJ2-1; TRBD1 might be the D (5 bases). The CDR3 spans 16 residues.

This chain connects TRBV10-3 to TRBJ1-1; D is uncertain. Germline loops: CDR1 ENHRY, CDR2 SYGVKD. This CDR3 is built from 15 residues. Trimming stripped 7 bases from V and 3 bases from J, with 18 bases between. In DNA form, the CDR3 reads TGTGCCATCAAAGGTCCCCTTAACTCATACACTGAAGCTTTCTTT. It translates to CAIKGPLNSYTEAFF.

This clonotype came up a few times. The chain uses TRBV20-1 and TRBJ2-5, with D possibly matching TRBD1 (6 bases). Germline V lookup: CDR1 DFQATT, CDR2 SNEGSKA (reference sequence). CDR3 length: 16 residues. With 0 bases removed from V and 2 bases from J, the gap between germline ends came to 16 bases. CDR3 amino acids: CSARDSHFDRQETQYF. The CDR3 DNA follows: TGCAGTGCTAGAGACAGCCACTTCGACAGGCAAGAGACCCAGTACTTC.

This chain links TRBV5-6 with TRBJ2-5; either TRBD1 or TRBD2 may supply D (5 bases each). This CDR3 is built from 13 residues. The germline V and J ends were trimmed by 3 bases and 4 bases, with 10 bases remaining between them. The germline V gene encodes CDR1 SGHDT and CDR2 YYEEEE. DNA of the CDR3: TGTGCCAGCAGCTGGAGGACAAGAGAGACCCAGTACTTC. Its translation is CASSWRTRETQYF.

The table lists this clonotype with a few counts. The J gene is TRBJ2-1, the V gene TRBV13, with D possibly TRBD1 on 6 matching bases. Trimming took 6 bases from V and 0 from J, leaving 18 bases between them. Germline loops: CDR1 PRHDT, CDR2 FYEKMQ (reference sequence). The CDR3 covers 17 residues. CDR3 nucleotide sequence: TGTGCCAGCAGACCGACACAGGGCTACTTCTCCTACAATGAGCAGTTCTTC. It codes for CASRPTQGYFSYNEQFF. The full variable domain, with the rest looked up from reference TRBV13 and TRBJ2-1, is AAGVIQSPRHLIKEKRETATLKCYPIPRHDTVYWYQQGPGQDPQFLISFYEKMQSDKGSIPDRFSAQQFSDYHSELNMSSLELGDSALYFCASRPTQGYFSYNEQFFGPGTRLTVL.

This sequence joins TRBV5-5 and TRBJ1-1; tentatively, D is TRBD1 (6 bases). The CDR3 is made up of 15 amino acids. With 2 bases removed from V and 10 bases from J, the gap between germline ends came to 21 bases. The germline gives CDR1 SGHKS, CDR2 YYEKEE (reference sequence). The DNA for the CDR3 is TGTGCCAGCAGCTTCAATCCACAGGGTCGTCGGGGAGCTTTCTTT. Its translation: CASSFNPQGRRGAFF.

This rearrangement joins TRBV6-5 to TRBJ2-1; 10 bases match TRBD2. This CDR3 contains 19 residues. CDR1 and CDR2 from the germline V gene are MNHEY and SVGAGI. The V gene end was trimmed by 0 bases and the J gene end by 1 base; junction bases not matched to a gene: 9. CDR3 amino acids: CASSYSLSGGAGSYNEQFF. In DNA, the CDR3 is TGTGCCAGCAGTTACTCCCTCAGCGGGGGGGCCGGGTCCTACAATGAGCAGTTCTTC.

This clonotype was recorded only once. This chain connects TRBV28 to TRBJ2-7, with TRBD2 matching 11 bases. This CDR3 is built from 18 residues. The V segment lost 5 bases and the J segment 0 bases; nucleotides outside the gene matches: 12. From germline, CDR1 is MDHEN and CDR2 SYDVKM. CDR3 bases: TGTGCCAGCAGTCAACTAGCGGGAGAGAGGTTGAGCTCCTACGAGCAGTACTTC. Its protein is CASSQLAGERLSSYEQYF.

The chain is built from TRBV20-1 and TRBJ1-1; weak D call: TRBD1 (5 bases). The V gene lost 5 bases and the J gene lost 11 bases, with 24 bases spanning the gap. Germline loops: CDR1 DFQATT, CDR2 SNEGSKA (reference sequence). The CDR3 consists of 14 residues. CDR3 protein: CSAPLSGHQRLAFF. In nucleotides, the CDR3 is TGCAGTGCTCCCCTATCAGGACACCAAAGGTTGGCTTTCTTT.

The chain has TRBV3-1 and TRBJ2-1, with 10 bases lining up with TRBD2. This CDR3 is built from 15 residues. With V trimmed by 0 bases and J by 15 bases, 11 bases remained unmatched. Germline CDR1 LGHDT, CDR2 YNNKEL (reference sequence). CDR3 sequence: CASSQEGGAGGHRFF. CDR3 DNA: TGTGCCAGCAGCCAAGAAGGGGGAGCGGGGGGGCATCGGTTCTTC.

This clonotype was detected a few times. This CDR3 reads CASSYGVSGEQYF. CDR3 in DNA: TGTGCCAGCAGTTACGGGGTCTCGGGGGAGCAGTACTTC. The V and J genes are TRBV6-5 and TRBJ2-7, with D perhaps matching TRBD2 (5 bases). The germline V gene encodes CDR1 MNHEY and CDR2 SVGAGI. Trimming cost V 2 bases and J 7 bases, with 12 bases left between them. This CDR3 spans 13 amino acids.

This clonotype has only a few counts. The chain couples TRBV6-6 to TRBJ2-7; TRBD1 or TRBD2 may be the D gene (5 bases each). The V end was cut by 0 bases, the J end by 2 bases, with 11 bases between. The germline V gene has CDR1 MNHNY and CDR2 SVGAGI (reference sequence). The CDR3 is 15 amino acids. The CDR3 loop reads CASSYSRERPYEQYF. The CDR3 coding sequence is TGTGCCAGCAGTTACTCCAGGGAGAGGCCCTACGAGCAGTACTTC.

Ten or more counts support this clonotype. The chain joins TRBV4-3 to TRBJ1-2; possibly TRBD1 for D (5 bases). The CDR3 loop spans 15 amino acids. The V end was cut by 0 bases, the J end by 3 bases, with 11 bases between. The germline gives CDR1 LGHNA, CDR2 YSLEER. The DNA for the CDR3 is TGCGCCAGCAGCCAAGAACAAGGGACGGACTATGGCTACACCTTC. It specifies CASSQEQGTDYGYTF.

The chain has TRBV5-1 and TRBJ1-1; D is undetermined. The CDR3 runs to 13 residues. The germline CDR1 and CDR2 sequences are SGHRS and YFSETQ. Trimming removed 0 bases at V and 8 bases at J, with 11 bases between. The CDR3 bases are TGCGCCAGCAGCTTGGAGCCCTCGTCAGAAGCTTTCTTT. This codes for CASSLEPSSEAFF.

The rearrangement links TRBV20-1 to TRBJ2-6; D remains unclear. V was cut by 0 bases and J by 7 bases, with 13 bases left in between. The CDR3 has 15 amino acids. CDR1 and CDR2 (germline): DFQATT, SNEGSKA (reference sequence). CDR3: CSARERRPVANVLTF. In DNA, the CDR3 is TGCAGTGCTAGAGAGAGGCGCCCGGTAGCCAACGTCCTGACTTTC.

The chain couples TRBV6-2 or TRBV6-3 to TRBJ1-5; weak D call: TRBD1 (5 bases). Trimming shortened V by 7 bases and J by 1 base, and 20 bases separated the two germline ends. Germline-derived CDR1 and CDR2 are MNHEY and SVGEGT. The CDR3 is 17 amino acids. DNA of the CDR3: TGTGCCAGCACCACCGGGACGGATGACCTAAGCAATCAGCCCCAGCATTTT. The encoded protein is CASTTGTDDLSNQPQHF.

This clonotype was detected a few times. The rearrangement joins TRBV7-2 to TRBJ2-3, with D possibly TRBD1 on 5 matching bases. CDR1 SGHTA and CDR2 FQGNSA come from the germline V gene. This CDR3 comprises 15 residues. Trimming took off 2 bases at V and 2 bases at J, with 11 bases between the two ends. CDR3 amino acids: CASSLRWGLTDTQYF. CDR3 nucleotide sequence: TGTGCCAGCAGCTTACGGTGGGGCCTCACAGATACGCAGTATTTT.

The chain carries TRBV20-1 and TRBJ1-6; D perhaps matches TRBD1 (5 bases). CDR3 length: 15 residues. The germline gives CDR1 DFQATT, CDR2 SNEGSKA (reference sequence). The ends were cut back, 6 bases at V and 3 bases at J, with 15 bases in the middle. DNA for the CDR3: TGCAGTGCCCGTCCGGTGGGGGACTATAATTCACCCCTCCACTTT. Protein product: CSARPVGDYNSPLHF.

The genes are TRBV20-1 and TRBJ2-5; TRBD2 agrees at 12 bases. This CDR3 has 17 residues. Germline V gene lookup returns CDR1 DFQATT and CDR2 SNEGSKA (reference sequence). The CDR3 DNA reads TGCAGCGTTACTAGCGGGGGGCCTCTAATACGGGGAGAGACCCAGTACTTC. It yields the protein CSVTSGGPLIRGETQYF.

This clonotype was observed a handful of times. CDR3 sequence reads: CASRDGTANEKLFF. Written as DNA, the CDR3 is TGTGCCAGCAGAGATGGGACAGCAAATGAAAAACTGTTTTTT. The chain is built from TRBV7-9 and TRBJ1-4, with 7 bases matching TRBD1. The junction had 6 bases not matched to a gene; V was cut back by 6 bases and J by 5 bases. This CDR3 comprises 14 residues. In germline, CDR1 is SEHNR, CDR2 FQNEAQ (reference sequence).

The chain has TRBV30 and TRBJ2-5; possibly TRBD1 for D (5 bases). The germline gives CDR1 GTSNPN, CDR2 SVGIG (reference sequence). This CDR3 region has 13 residues. V was trimmed by 4 bases and J by 11 bases, leaving 20 bases between them. In DNA form, the CDR3 reads TGTGCCTGGATCAGGGCAGGAAGCAATGAGCAGTACTTC. This translates into CAWIRAGSNEQYF.

Ten or more counts support this clonotype. The chain couples TRBV6-5 to TRBJ2-1, with TRBD1 as a possible D gene (6 bases). Trimming removed 0 bases at V and 1 base at J, with 10 bases between. This CDR3 has 16 residues. Germline V gene data show CDR1 as MNHEY and CDR2 as SVGAGI. CDR3 region: CASSYSLDRSYNEQFF. The CDR3 region has the DNA TGTGCCAGCAGTTACTCACTGGACAGATCCTACAATGAGCAGTTCTTC.

This chain uses TRBV5-1 with TRBJ1-1; D unclear. The CDR3 is 13 residues long. Per the germline V gene, CDR1 is SGHRS and CDR2 is YFSETQ. V was shortened by 5 bases and J by 0 bases, with 8 bases between the two germline ends. As DNA, the CDR3 is TGCGCCAGCAGGGAGCCCGTGAACACTGAAGCTTTCTTT. Amino acids: CASREPVNTEAFF.

Ten or more counts support this clonotype. The genes are TRBV29-1 and TRBJ2-7; 10 nucleotides match TRBD1. Germline assignment: CDR1 SQVTM and CDR2 ANQGSEA. V trimming: 3 bases; J trimming: 7 bases; junction bases outside the gene matches: 9. The CDR3 length is 14 residues. The CDR3 here is CSVEVRDRGIEQYF. The CDR3 DNA follows: TGCAGCGTTGAGGTCAGGGACAGGGGTATTGAGCAGTACTTC.

This clonotype was counted between two and nine times. This rearrangement joins TRBV20-1 to TRBJ1-6; unclear D gene. With 7 bases removed from V and 0 bases from J, the gap between germline ends came to 7 bases. The CDR3 is made up of 13 amino acids. Germline V gives CDR1 DFQATT, CDR2 SNEGSKA (reference sequence). The CDR3 sequence is CSGRSSYNSPLHF. DNA for the CDR3: TGCAGTGGCAGGAGCTCCTATAATTCACCCCTCCACTTT.

The chain links TRBV29-1 to TRBJ1-1; 9 bases line up with TRBD1. Germline CDR1 and CDR2: SQVTM and ANQGSEA. This CDR3 has 13 residues. V lost 8 bases and J lost 4; bases outside the gene matches: 8. The chain's CDR3 is CSLHRGLGTEAFF. The CDR3 nucleotides are TGCAGCCTGCACAGGGGGCTGGGCACTGAAGCTTTCTTT. Full variable domain (remainder filled in from reference TRBV29-1 and TRBJ1-1): SAVISQKPSRDICQRGTSLTIQCQVDSQVTMMFWYRQQPGQSLTLIATANQGSEATYESGFVIDKFPISRPNLTFSTLTVSNMSPEDSSIYLCSLHRGLGTEAFFGQGTRLTVV.

This clonotype was seen at least ten times. The chain uses TRBV10-3 and TRBJ2-3; weak D call: TRBD1 (5 bases). Trimming pared 8 bases from V and 3 bases from J, leaving 18 bases between. CDR1 and CDR2 from the germline V gene are ENHRY and SYGVKD. The CDR3 covers 15 residues. CDR3: CAIQSEKGMTDTQYF. The CDR3 nucleotides are TGTGCCATCCAATCCGAGAAGGGGATGACAGATACGCAGTATTTT.

The CDR3 reads CASSQGATTLEQYF. The CDR3 nucleotides are TGCGCCAGCAGCCAAGGGGCAACCACCCTCGAGCAGTACTTC. This rearrangement joins TRBV4-3 to TRBJ2-7; D ambiguous. The V and J ends lost 1 base and 6 bases respectively, with 13 bases between them. Germline V gene data show CDR1 as LGHNA and CDR2 as YSLEER. The CDR3 totals 14 residues.

The J gene is TRBJ2-1, the V gene TRBV6-5; no reliable D call. The CDR3 totals 14 residues. Germline V gene data show CDR1 as MNHEY and CDR2 as SVGAGI. V gave up 0 bases and J gave up 6 bases, with 9 bases separating them. CDR3 in amino acids: CASSYSGSCNEQFF. The CDR3 region has the DNA TGTGCCAGCAGTTACTCAGGCAGCTGCAATGAGCAGTTCTTC.

As to this clonotype: A read error may explain this, as a much larger clone is one base away. The CDR3 sequence is CASSTGLAANEQYF. The DNA of the CDR3 is TGTGCCAGCAGCACGGGACTAGCGGCGAATGAGCAGTACTTC. The V and J genes are TRBV11-1 and TRBJ2-7; 11 positions agree with TRBD2. Germline assignment: CDR1 SGHAT and CDR2 FQDESV (reference sequence). The ends lost 5 bases at V and 7 bases at J; junction bases unmatched: 7. The CDR3 sequence is 14 residues long.